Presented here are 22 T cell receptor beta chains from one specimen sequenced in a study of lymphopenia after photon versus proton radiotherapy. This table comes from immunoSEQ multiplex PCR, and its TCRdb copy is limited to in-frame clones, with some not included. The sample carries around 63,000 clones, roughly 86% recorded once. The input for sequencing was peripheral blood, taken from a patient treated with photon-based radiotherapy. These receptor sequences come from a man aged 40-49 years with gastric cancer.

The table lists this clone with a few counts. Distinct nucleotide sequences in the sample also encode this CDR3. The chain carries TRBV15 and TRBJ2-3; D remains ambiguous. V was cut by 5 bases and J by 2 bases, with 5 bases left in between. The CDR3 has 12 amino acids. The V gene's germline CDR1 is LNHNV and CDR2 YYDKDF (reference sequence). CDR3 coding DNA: TGTGCCACCAGCCGCGACACAGATACGCAGTATTTT. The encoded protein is CATSRDTDTQYF.

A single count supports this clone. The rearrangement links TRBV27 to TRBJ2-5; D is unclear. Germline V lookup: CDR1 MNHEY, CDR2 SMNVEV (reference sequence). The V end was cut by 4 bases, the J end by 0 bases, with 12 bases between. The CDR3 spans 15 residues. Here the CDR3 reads CASSSRLDYQETQYF. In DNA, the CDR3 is TGTGCCAGCAGTTCCCGCCTAGACTACCAAGAGACCCAGTACTTC.

CDR3 region: CASSLSAGAQETQYF. Written as DNA, the CDR3 is TGTGCCAGCAGCTTGTCAGCGGGGGCACAAGAGACCCAGTACTTC. The gene calls are TRBV5-4 and TRBJ2-5; 8 bases map to TRBD2. The J segment lost 2 bases and the V segment lost 1 base, leaving 4 bases of the junction unmatched. The length of the CDR3 is 15 residues. The V gene's germline CDR1 is SGHNT and CDR2 YYREEE (reference sequence).

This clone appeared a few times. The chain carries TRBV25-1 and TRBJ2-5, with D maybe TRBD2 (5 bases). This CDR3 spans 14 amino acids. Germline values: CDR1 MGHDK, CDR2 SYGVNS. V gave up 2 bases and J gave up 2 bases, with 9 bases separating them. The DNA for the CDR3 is TGTGCCAGCAGTGAAAGAGGGTTTCAAGAGACCCAGTACTTC. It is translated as CASSERGFQETQYF.

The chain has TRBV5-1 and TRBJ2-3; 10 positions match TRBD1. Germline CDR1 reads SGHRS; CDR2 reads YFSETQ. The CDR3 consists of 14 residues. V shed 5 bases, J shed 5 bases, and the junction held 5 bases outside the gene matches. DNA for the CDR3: TGCGCCAGCAGGGCCGGGACAGGGGAAGATACGCAGTATTTT. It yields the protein CASRAGTGEDTQYF.

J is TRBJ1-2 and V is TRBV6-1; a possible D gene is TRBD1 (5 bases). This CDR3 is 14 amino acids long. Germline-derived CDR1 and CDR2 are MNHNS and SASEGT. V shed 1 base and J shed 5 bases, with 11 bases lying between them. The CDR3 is CASSEDAREYGYTF. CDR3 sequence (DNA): TGTGCCAGCAGTGAAGACGCCAGGGAATATGGCTACACCTTC.

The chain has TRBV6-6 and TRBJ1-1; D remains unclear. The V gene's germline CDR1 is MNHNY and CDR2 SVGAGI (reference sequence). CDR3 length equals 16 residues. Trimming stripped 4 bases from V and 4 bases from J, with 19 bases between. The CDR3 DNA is TGTGCCAGCAGTTTAGGGATTCAGAAGCGAGGCACTGAAGCTTTCTTT. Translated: CASSLGIQKRGTEAFF.

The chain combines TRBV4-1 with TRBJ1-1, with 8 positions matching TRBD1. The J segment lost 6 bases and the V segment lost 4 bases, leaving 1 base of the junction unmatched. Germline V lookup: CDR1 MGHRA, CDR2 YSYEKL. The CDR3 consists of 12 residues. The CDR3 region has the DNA TGCGCCAGCAGCCCGACAGGGGCTGAAGCTTTCTTT. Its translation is CASSPTGAEAFF.

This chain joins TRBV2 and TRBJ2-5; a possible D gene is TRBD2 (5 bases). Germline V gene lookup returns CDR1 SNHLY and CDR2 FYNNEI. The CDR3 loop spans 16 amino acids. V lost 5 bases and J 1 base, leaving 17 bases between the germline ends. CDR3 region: CASSPWVERIQETQYF. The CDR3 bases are TGTGCCAGCAGTCCGTGGGTAGAGCGGATCCAAGAGACCCAGTACTTC. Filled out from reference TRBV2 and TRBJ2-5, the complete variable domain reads EPEVTQTPSHQVTQMGQEVILRCVPISNHLYFYWYRQILGQKVEFLVSFYNNEISEKSEIFDDQFSVERPDGSNFTLKIRSTKLEDSAMYFCASSPWVERIQETQYFGPGTRLLVL.

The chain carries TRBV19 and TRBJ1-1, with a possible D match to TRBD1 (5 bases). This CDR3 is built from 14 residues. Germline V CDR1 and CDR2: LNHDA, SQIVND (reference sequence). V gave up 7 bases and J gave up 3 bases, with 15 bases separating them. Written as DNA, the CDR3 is TGTGCCAGTAAGCCCTCCGGGGGGTACACTGAAGCTTTCTTT. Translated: CASKPSGGYTEAFF. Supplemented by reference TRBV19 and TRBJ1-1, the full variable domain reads DGGITQSPKYLFRKEGQNVTLSCEQNLNHDAMYWYRQDPGQGLRLIYYSQIVNDFQKGDIAEGYSVSREKKESFPLTVTSAQKNPTAFYLCASKPSGGYTEAFFGQGTRLTVV.

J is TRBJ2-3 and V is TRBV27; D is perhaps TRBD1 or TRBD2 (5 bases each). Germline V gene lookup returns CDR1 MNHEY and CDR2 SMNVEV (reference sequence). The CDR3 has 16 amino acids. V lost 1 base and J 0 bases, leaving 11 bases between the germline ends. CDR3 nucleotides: TGTGCCAGCAGTTTATTAGAGGGACCAAGCACAGATACGCAGTATTTT. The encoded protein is CASSLLEGPSTDTQYF.

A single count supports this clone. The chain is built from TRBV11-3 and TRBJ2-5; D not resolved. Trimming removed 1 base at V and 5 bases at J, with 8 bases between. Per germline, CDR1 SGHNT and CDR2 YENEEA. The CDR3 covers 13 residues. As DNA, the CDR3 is TGTGCCAGCAGCTTAGGCGGATACGAGACCCAGTACTTC. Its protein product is CASSLGGYETQYF.

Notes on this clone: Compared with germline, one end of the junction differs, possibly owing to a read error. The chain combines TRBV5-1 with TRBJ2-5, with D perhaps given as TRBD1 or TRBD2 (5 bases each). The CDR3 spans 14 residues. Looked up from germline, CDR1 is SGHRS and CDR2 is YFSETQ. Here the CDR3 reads CASGLGERQETQYF. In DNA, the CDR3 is TGCGCCAGCGGCTTGGGGGAGAGGCAAGAGACCCAGTACTTC.

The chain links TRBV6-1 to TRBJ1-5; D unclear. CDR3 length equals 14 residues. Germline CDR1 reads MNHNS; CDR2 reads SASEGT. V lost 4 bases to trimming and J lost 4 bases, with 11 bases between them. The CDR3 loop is CASSADLANQPQHF. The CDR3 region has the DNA TGTGCCAGCAGTGCAGACCTCGCTAATCAGCCCCAGCATTTT.

CDR3 loop: CAWRQRNGNEAFF. The DNA for the CDR3 is TGTGCCTGGAGGCAAAGGAACGGGAACGAAGCTTTCTTT. The rearrangement uses TRBV30 and TRBJ1-1; D gene uncertain. V lost 3 bases, J lost 8 bases, and 16 bases lay in between. Germline V lookup: CDR1 GTSNPN, CDR2 SVGIG (reference sequence). This CDR3 contains 13 residues. The whole variable domain, remainder taken from reference TRBV30 and TRBJ1-1, is SQTIHQWPATLVQPVGSPLSLECTVEGTSNPNLYWYRQAAGRGLQLLFYSVGIGQISSEVPQNLSASRPQDRQFILSSKKLLLSDSGFYLCAWRQRNGNEAFFGQGTRLTVV.

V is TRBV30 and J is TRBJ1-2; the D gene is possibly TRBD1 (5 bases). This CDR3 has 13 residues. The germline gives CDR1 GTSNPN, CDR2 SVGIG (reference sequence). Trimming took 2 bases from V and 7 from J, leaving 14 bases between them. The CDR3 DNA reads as TGTGCCTGGAGTCGGCGGGGGAGGAGTGGCTACACCTTC. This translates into CAWSRRGRSGYTF.

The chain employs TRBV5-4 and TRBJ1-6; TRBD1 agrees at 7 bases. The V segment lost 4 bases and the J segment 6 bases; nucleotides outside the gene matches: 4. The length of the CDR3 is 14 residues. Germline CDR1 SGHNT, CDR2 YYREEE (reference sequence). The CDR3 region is CASSAGTANSPLHF. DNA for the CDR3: TGTGCCAGCAGCGCCGGGACAGCTAATTCACCCCTCCACTTT.

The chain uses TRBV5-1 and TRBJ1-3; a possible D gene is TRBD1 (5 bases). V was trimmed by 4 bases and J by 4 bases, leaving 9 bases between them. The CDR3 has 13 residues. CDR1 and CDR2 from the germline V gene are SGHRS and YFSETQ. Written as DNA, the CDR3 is TGCGCCAGCAGCGGGACCCTAGGAAACACCATATATTTT. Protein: CASSGTLGNTIYF.

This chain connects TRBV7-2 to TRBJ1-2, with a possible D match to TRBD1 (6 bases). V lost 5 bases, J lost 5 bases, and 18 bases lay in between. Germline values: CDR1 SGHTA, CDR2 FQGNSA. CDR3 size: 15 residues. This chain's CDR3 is CASSPHGGLNYGYTF. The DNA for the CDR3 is TGTGCCAGCAGCCCGCATGGGGGGCTAAATTATGGCTACACCTTC.

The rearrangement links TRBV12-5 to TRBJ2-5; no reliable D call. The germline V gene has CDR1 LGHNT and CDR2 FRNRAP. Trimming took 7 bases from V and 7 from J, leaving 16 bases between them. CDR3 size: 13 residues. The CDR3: CASASVWSGTQYF. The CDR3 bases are TGTGCTAGTGCGAGTGTGTGGAGTGGGACCCAGTACTTC. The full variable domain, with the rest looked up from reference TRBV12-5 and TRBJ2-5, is DARVTQTPRHKVTEMGQEVTMRCQPILGHNTVFWYRQTMMQGLELLAYFRNRAPLDDSGMPKDRFSAEMPDATLATLKIQPSEPRDSAVYFCASASVWSGTQYFGPGTRLLVL.

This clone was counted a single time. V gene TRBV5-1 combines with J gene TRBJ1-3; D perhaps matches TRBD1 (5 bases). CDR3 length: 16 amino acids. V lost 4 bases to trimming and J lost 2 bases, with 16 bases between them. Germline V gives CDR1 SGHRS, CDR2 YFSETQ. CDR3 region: CASSPTGARAGNTIYF. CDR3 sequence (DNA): TGCGCCAGCAGCCCGACCGGGGCGCGGGCTGGAAACACCATATATTTT.

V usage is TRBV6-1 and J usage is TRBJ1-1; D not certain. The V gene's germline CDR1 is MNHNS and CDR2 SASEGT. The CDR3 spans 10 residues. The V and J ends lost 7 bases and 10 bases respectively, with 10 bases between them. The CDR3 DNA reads TGTGCCAGCACCCAAACGGGAGCTTTCTTT. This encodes CASTQTGAFF.